This T cell receptor beta chain was sequenced for a study of memory CD4+ T cells and cytomegalovirus serostatus. For the study at large: Of the healthy Belgian adults, 8 to 10 were CMV seropositive and approximately 25 seronegative.

In germline, CDR1 is SEHNR, CDR2 FQNEAQ (reference sequence). The CDR3 is made up of 15 amino acids. After removal of 4 bases from V and 1 base from J, the junction contained 3 bases not matched to a gene. Sequencing was performed with immunoSEQ multiplex PCR; in TCRdb, only in-frame clones are kept and a portion is missing. The sample has over 65,000 clones, 76% seen once. Single viable CD3+CD4+CD8-CD45RO+ cells were sorted as the memory CD4+ T cells. Positive selection with CD4 microbeads enriched total CD4+ T cells. V is TRBV7-9 and J is TRBJ2-2; 7 bases are shared with TRBD1. The sequenced sample was memory CD4+ T cells from blood. This TCR was sampled from an adult in good health and CMV-seropositive. This chain's CDR3 is CASSYRGQNTGELFF. DNA for the CDR3: TGTGCCAGCAGCTACAGGGGCCAGAACACCGGGGAGCTGTTTTTT.